This T cell receptor beta chain was obtained from a study of circulating CD8 cells and anti-PD-1 response in melanoma. Germline V gives CDR1 MDHEN, CDR2 SYDVKM. The length of the CDR3 is 11 residues. Sorting of live CD3+CD8+TCRalphabeta+ cells by PD-1 and/or TIGIT gave four subsets. Using approximately 16 ng of total RNA, TCR libraries were made with the QIAseq Immune Repertoire TCR panel. TCRdb re-analysed the reads in MiXCR, keeping a single row per CDR3 protein. Of 630 or so distinct CDR3 sequences in the sample, about 8.6% are singletons; the top ten hold 30% to 40%. Findings of the study overall: Published repertoire comparisons used only baseline and M1 samples. Diversity ranked highest in DNEG and lowest in TIGIT subsets. Experiments were generally run without replicates. Clonotype sharing was highest between DPOS and TIGIT subsets.

On this clonotype: Antigen: not known. It may be a read error: a sequence one base away is much more abundant.

The input for sequencing was CD8+ T cells from PBMCs, taken at baseline or after one month of anti-PD-1 therapy (not recorded which). The TCR sequence derives from a human donor with melanoma. The chain links TRBV28 to TRBJ1-4; D not resolved. The CDR3 nucleotides read TGTGCCAGCAGTTACTGGGAAAAACTGTCTTTT. It is translated as CASSYWEKLSF.